Listed below are T cell receptor beta chains from one sample, sequenced in a study of blood T cell repertoires in COVID-19. The repertoire was sequenced with immunoSEQ multiplex PCR; TCRdb's copy has only in-frame clones and lacks some. The sample holds approximately 200,000 clones, 82% seen once. Sequencing was done on a sample of PBMCs or T cells enriched from blood (not recorded which). Receptors were obtained from a man aged 35 to 55 who had recovered from COVID-19. Both conserved end residues are part of each CDR3. A D gene is named only where the DNA matches it firmly. Clone sizes are given selectively: once, few, many, or a class where the clone is expanded.

d_call	clone_size	v_call	j_call	cdr3_nt	cdr3_aa
TRBD1	once	TRBV19	TRBJ1-2	TGTGCCAGTAGTATAGGGGCGGCTGGACAGGGCGGCTACACCTTC	CASSIGAAGQGGYTF
-	-	TRBV12-3/TRBV12-4	TRBJ2-5	TGTGCCAGCAGTGGGACTTTACAAGAGACCCAGTACTTC	CASSGTLQETQYF
TRBD1	-	TRBV19	TRBJ1-1	TGTGCCAGTAGTCACCGGGACAGGGGAGGGGGCCCTGAAGCTTTCTTT	CASSHRDRGGGPEAFF
-	-	TRBV11-2	TRBJ1-3	TGTGCCAGCAGCTTAGATTTGGCACAAAACACCATATATTTT	CASSLDLAQNTIYF
TRBD2	-	TRBV6-4	TRBJ2-1	TGTGCCAGCAGTCCCTTAGCGGGAGGGCCTGATGAGCAGTTCTTC	CASSPLAGGPDEQFF
-	once	TRBV6-2/TRBV6-3	TRBJ1-6	TGTGCCAGCAGTTACGCCTCCGTCCGGGTAAATTCACCCCTCCACTTT	CASSYASVRVNSPLHF
-	few	TRBV3-1/TRBV3-2	TRBJ1-1	TGTGCCAGCAGCCATAGAGGTTACACTGAAGCTTTCTTT	CASSHRGYTEAFF
TRBD1	-	TRBV18	TRBJ1-1	TGTGCCAGCTCATCGGGACAGGGGAAGGAAGCTTTCTTT	CASSSGQGKEAFF
TRBD1	-	TRBV5-6	TRBJ2-2	TGTGCCAGCAGCTCTACCCGGGACAGTCCCACCGGGGAGCTGTTTTTT	CASSSTRDSPTGELFF
-	-	TRBV13	TRBJ1-3	TGTGCCAGCAGCTTAGAGGGAGGGCCCTCTGGAAACACCATATATTTT	CASSLEGGPSGNTIYF
TRBD1	-	TRBV27	TRBJ1-3	TGTGCCAGCAGTTTATCCTCAGGGGGGTATTCTGGAAACACCATATATTTT	CASSLSSGGYSGNTIYF
-	-	TRBV9	TRBJ2-5	TGTGCCAGCAGCCCCCGTGTGGGAGGCGGAGAGACCCAGTACTTC	CASSPRVGGGETQYF
TRBD2	-	TRBV7-3	TRBJ2-1	TGTGCCAGCAGCTTAGGGATCGGGGCGGGAGGTCGCAATGAGCAGTTCTTC	CASSLGIGAGGRNEQFF
-	-	TRBV14	TRBJ2-1	TGTGCCAGCAGCCGGGACTTAAGCTCCTACAATGAGCAGTTCTTC	CASSRDLSSYNEQFF
TRBD1	-	TRBV28	TRBJ1-6	TGTGCCAGCAGGACATTCGGGACAGGGGAAAATTCACCCCTCCACTTT	CASRTFGTGENSPLHF
TRBD1	-	TRBV7-9	TRBJ2-3	TGTGCCAGCAGCTCGAGGGACAGGGTGGCGCAGTATTTT	CASSSRDRVAQYF
TRBD1	-	TRBV5-4	TRBJ2-1	TGTGCCAGCAGCTTACCGCCGGGACAGGGGTTGAATGAGCAGTTCTTC	CASSLPPGQGLNEQFF
TRBD2	-	TRBV5-4	TRBJ2-1	TGTGCCAGCGGCGCCACGGGACTAGCTGTCAATGAGCAGTTCTTC	CASGATGLAVNEQFF
-	few	TRBV4-1	TRBJ2-2	TGCGCCAGCAGCCAAGACCAACTAATAGACCGGACTAACACCGGGGAGCTGTTTTTT	CASSQDQLIDRTNTGELFF
TRBD1	-	TRBV20-1	TRBJ1-3	TGCAGTGCTAGTTTGGGACAGGTTGGAAACACCATATATTTT	CSASLGQVGNTIYF
TRBD1	-	TRBV18	TRBJ1-1	TGTGCCAGCTCCCCGAGGCAGGGGGATTACACTGAAGCTTTCTTT	CASSPRQGDYTEAFF
-	once	TRBV24-1	TRBJ2-3	TGTGCCACCAGTGATGCAGATTTCACAGATACGCAGTATTTT	CATSDADFTDTQYF
-	once	TRBV2	TRBJ1-2	TGTGCCAGCAGTGATTTTCTTTCCCGCTATGGCTACACCTTC	CASSDFLSRYGYTF
-	-	TRBV18	TRBJ2-7	TGTGCCAGCTCACCCGGCAGGGACGAGCAGTACTTC	CASSPGRDEQYF
-	-	TRBV7-3	TRBJ2-7	TGTGCCAGCAGCTCCTATAGCGGCTACGAGCAGTACTTC	CASSSYSGYEQYF
TRBD1	-	TRBV11-2	TRBJ2-5	TGTGCCAGCCTCCCAGGGGGCGGTGAGACCCAGTACTTC	CASLPGGGETQYF
-	-	TRBV2	TRBJ2-3	TGTGCCAGCAGGGAGGGCTCAGGGCCAGATACGCAGTATTTT	CASREGSGPDTQYF